Below are 11 T cell receptor beta chains sequenced from a single sample in a study of shared clonotypes between healthy human individuals (dated by TCRdb to 2018 to 2021). To prepare the library, the immunoSEQ multiplex PCR assay was applied. TCRdb limited this immuneACCESS table to in-frame rearrangements with V and J called. A share of clones is missing; checked studies link under half to unresolved V genes, and the rest is unexplained. A total of under 2.5 million clones appear in this sample, less than 95% of them only once. The top ten constitute around 0.4% of the sample. The sample comprised naive CD4+ T cells from PBMCs. In the paper's terms, the cell subset or site label means: CD45RA+ positively selected. The receptors were sampled from a man younger than 35 in good health. Some clones in this sample may be carry-over from other donors' samples.

With regard to this clone: The identical CDR3 is also encoded by other nucleotide sequences in the sample. This chain joins TRBV18 and TRBJ2-5; no clear D. CDR3 length: 13 residues. V shed 2 bases and J shed 4 bases, with 8 bases lying between them. CDR1 is KGHSH, CDR2 LQKENI, per germline. CDR3 loop: CASSPGLRETQYF. In DNA, the CDR3 is TGTGCCAGCTCACCAGGCCTAAGAGAGACCCAGTACTTC.

V and J are TRBV6-5 and TRBJ2-2; no reliable D call. The CDR3 covers 13 residues. Looked up from germline, CDR1 is MNHEY and CDR2 is SVGAGI. Between the trimmed V and J ends, which lost 6 bases and 4 bases, there was a span of 9 bases. The CDR3 reads CASSQVFTGELFF. CDR3 nucleotide sequence: TGTGCCAGCAGCCAAGTATTCACCGGGGAGCTGTTTTTT.

The chain employs TRBV18 and TRBJ2-1, with TRBD1 matching 7 bases. The CDR3 has 16 residues. After removal of 3 bases from V and 4 bases from J, the junction contained 9 bases not matched to a gene. Germline lookup yields CDR1 KGHSH and CDR2 LQKENI. The chain's CDR3 is CASSPVSGTAYNEQFF. Here the CDR3 DNA reads TGTGCCAGCTCACCTGTTTCCGGGACAGCTTACAATGAGCAGTTCTTC.

V and J are TRBV7-7 and TRBJ2-1; 13 bases are shared with TRBD2. V lost 6 bases, J lost 9 bases, and 8 bases stayed unmatched. The CDR3 extends over 15 amino acids. Per germline, CDR1 SSHAT and CDR2 FNYEAQ (reference sequence). The CDR3 loop is CASSLGLAGFGEQFF. Here the CDR3 DNA reads TGTGCCAGCAGTCTGGGACTAGCGGGATTCGGTGAGCAGTTCTTC.

This sequence joins TRBV5-4 and TRBJ2-1; tentative D call: TRBD2 (5 bases). There are 16 residues in the CDR3. V lost 0 bases and J 6 bases, leaving 16 bases between the germline ends. Germline values: CDR1 SGHNT, CDR2 YYREEE (reference sequence). CDR3 protein: CASSLVGVRAGNEQFF. For the CDR3, the DNA is TGTGCCAGCAGCTTGGTCGGGGTAAGGGCAGGCAATGAGCAGTTCTTC. The variable domain in full, with the rest retrieved from reference TRBV5-4 and TRBJ2-1, is ETGVTQSPTHLIKTRGQQVTLRCSSQSGHNTVSWYQQALGQGPQFIFQYYREEENGRGNFPPRFSGLQFPNYSSELNVNALELDDSALYLCASSLVGVRAGNEQFFGPGTRLTVL.

This clone was observed once. This chain connects TRBV9 to TRBJ2-7; D not certain. The CDR3 consists of 15 residues. Germline assignment: CDR1 SGDLS and CDR2 YYNGEE. V was trimmed by 0 bases and J by 0 bases, leaving 10 bases between them. In DNA form, the CDR3 reads TGTGCCAGCAGCGTAGATGGTAGCAGCTCCTACGAGCAGTACTTC. Its translation is CASSVDGSSSYEQYF. Using reference TRBV9 and TRBJ2-7 for the parts outside the CDR3, the full variable domain is DSGVTQTPKHLITATGQRVTLRCSPRSGDLSVYWYQQSLDQGLQFLIQYYNGEERAKGNILERFSAQQFPDLHSELNLSSLELGDSALYFCASSVDGSSSYEQYFGPGTRLTVT.

This clone turned up a few times. The J gene is TRBJ1-2, the V gene TRBV7-9; D is ambiguous. The CDR3 runs to 13 residues. The germline V gene has CDR1 SEHNR and CDR2 FQNEAQ (reference sequence). Trimming stripped 8 bases from V and 2 bases from J, with 12 bases between. In DNA form, the CDR3 reads TGTGCCAGCGGCCTGGCGGGCAACTATGGCTACACCTTC. Translation: CASGLAGNYGYTF.

The J gene is TRBJ2-6, the V gene TRBV5-1, with D possibly being TRBD1 or TRBD2 (5 bases each). Trimming took off 4 bases at V and 0 bases at J, with 11 bases between the two ends. This CDR3 contains 16 residues. Germline CDR1 and CDR2: SGHRS and YFSETQ. The CDR3: CASSPGATSGANVLTF. The CDR3 nucleotides are TGCGCCAGCAGCCCCGGGGCGACCTCTGGGGCCAACGTCCTGACTTTC.

The chain recombines TRBV29-1 with TRBJ2-1, with 7 bases that match TRBD2. This CDR3 region has 13 residues. Germline V lookup: CDR1 SQVTM, CDR2 ANQGSEA. The trim removed 4 bases at V and 10 bases at J, leaving 10 bases unmatched. The CDR3 nucleotides are TGCAGCGTTGGGGCAGTTCCCGGGGGGGAGCAGTTCTTC. Residues: CSVGAVPGGEQFF.

This rearrangement joins TRBV7-2 to TRBJ2-3; 8 bases map to TRBD2. The ends lost 0 bases at V and 2 bases at J; junction bases unmatched: 7. CDR1 is SGHTA and CDR2 is FQGNSA in the germline V gene. The length of the CDR3 is 17 residues. This CDR3 reads CASSLARASGYTDTQYF. In DNA, the CDR3 is TGTGCCAGCAGCTTAGCGAGGGCTAGCGGGTACACAGATACGCAGTATTTT. The entire variable domain, with the rest obtained from reference TRBV7-2 and TRBJ2-3, is as follows: GAGVSQSPSNKVTEKGKDVELRCDPISGHTALYWYRQSLGQGLEFLIYFQGNSAPDKSGLPSDRFSAERTGGSVSTLTIQRTQQEDSAVYLCASSLARASGYTDTQYFGPGTRLTVL.

The chain uses TRBV5-6 and TRBJ2-7, with D perhaps assigned TRBD1 or TRBD2 (5 bases each). This CDR3 contains 15 residues. The germline CDR1 and CDR2 sequences are SGHDT and YYEEEE. V shed 4 bases and J shed 0 bases, with 14 bases lying between them. CDR3: CASSLRDRSSYEQYF. The CDR3 DNA is TGTGCCAGCAGCCTCCGGGACCGAAGCTCCTACGAGCAGTACTTC.